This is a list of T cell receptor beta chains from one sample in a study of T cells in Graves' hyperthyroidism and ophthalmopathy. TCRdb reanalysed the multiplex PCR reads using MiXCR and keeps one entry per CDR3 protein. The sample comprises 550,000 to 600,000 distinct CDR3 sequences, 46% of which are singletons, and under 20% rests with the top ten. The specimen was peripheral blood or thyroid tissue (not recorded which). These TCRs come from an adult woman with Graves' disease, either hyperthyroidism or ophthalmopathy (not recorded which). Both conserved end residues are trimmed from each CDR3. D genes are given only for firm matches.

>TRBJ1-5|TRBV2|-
ASTGRAPEQPQH
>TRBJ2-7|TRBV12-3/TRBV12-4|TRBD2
ASSPAGGPYEQY
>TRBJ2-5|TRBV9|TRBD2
ASSSWTSGRGETQY
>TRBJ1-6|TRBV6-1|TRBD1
ASSEATGGNSPLH
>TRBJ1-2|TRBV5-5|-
ASSFRSSSSGYGYT
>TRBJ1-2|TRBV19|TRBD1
ASSPLGQQQNYGYT
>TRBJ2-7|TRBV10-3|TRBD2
AISDSGRAGYEQY
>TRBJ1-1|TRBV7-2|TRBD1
ASSLRTGVTEAF
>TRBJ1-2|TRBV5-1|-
ASSQEPGSSVYGYT
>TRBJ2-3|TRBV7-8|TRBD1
ASSTRGLDTQY
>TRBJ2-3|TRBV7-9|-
ASSSSPRLITDTQY
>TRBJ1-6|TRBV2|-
ASSETGTVNSPLH
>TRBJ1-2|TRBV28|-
ASSPPLHYGYT
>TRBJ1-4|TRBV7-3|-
ASSLDWSPNEKLF
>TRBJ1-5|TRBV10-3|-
AIREQGFNQPQH
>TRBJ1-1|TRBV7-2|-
ASSLGLSLNTEAF
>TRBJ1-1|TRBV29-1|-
SVRGSEAF
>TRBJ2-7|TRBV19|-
ASSTQPSYEQY
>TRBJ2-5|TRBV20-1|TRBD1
SVQGASVLEELQTQY
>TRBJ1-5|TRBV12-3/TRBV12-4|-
ASSLSRRGPQH
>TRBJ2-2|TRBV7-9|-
ASKPAQNTGELF
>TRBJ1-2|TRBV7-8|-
ASSPRDGVGYT
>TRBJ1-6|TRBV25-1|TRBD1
ASRQGGNSPLH
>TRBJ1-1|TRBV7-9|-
ASSAGFPESEAF
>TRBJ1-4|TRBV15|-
ATSRDPGSEKLF
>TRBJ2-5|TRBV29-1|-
SVEAGARETQY
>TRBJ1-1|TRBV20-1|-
SASGAGDREAF
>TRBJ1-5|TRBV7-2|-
ASSPDGTNQPQH
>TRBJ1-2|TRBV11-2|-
ASSMILNYGYT
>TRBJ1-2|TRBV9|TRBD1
AGSPRQGAGGYT
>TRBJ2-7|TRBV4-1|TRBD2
ASSPRLADSYEQY
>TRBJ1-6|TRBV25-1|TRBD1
ASRQAGTGGRDSPLH
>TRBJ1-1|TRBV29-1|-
SVVRDLNTEAF
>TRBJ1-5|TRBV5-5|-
ASSLRGGQPHH
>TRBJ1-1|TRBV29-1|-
SVASYIIPEAF
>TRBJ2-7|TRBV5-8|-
ASSPKGPSYEQY
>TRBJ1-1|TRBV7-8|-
ASSPRRLAGTEAF
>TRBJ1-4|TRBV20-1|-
SAPNPGFNEKLF
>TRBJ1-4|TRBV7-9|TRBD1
ASSLAAGQGKLF
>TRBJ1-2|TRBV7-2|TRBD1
ASSQRQGTYGYT
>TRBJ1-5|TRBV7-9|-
ASSLDGSFQPQH
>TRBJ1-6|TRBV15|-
ATSSDSEVGGSYNSPLH
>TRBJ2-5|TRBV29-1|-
SVDMTSQETQY
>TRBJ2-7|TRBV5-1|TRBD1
ASSRQGGPREQY
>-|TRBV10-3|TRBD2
AISGTSGRIEQF
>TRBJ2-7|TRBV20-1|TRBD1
SAKPTGGEITYEQY
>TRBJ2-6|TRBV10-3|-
AISERWGLNTEA
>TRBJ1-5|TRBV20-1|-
SARDFTTKGLRTHQPQH
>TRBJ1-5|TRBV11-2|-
ASSQEAIGEPQH
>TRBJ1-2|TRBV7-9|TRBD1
ASSPGTGGIS
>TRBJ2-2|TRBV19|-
ASRPYTGELF
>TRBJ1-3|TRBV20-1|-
SARVSDYNNYGYTIY
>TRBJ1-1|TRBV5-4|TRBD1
ASSWGDSEAF
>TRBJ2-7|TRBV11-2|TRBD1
ATAGTGGSYEQY